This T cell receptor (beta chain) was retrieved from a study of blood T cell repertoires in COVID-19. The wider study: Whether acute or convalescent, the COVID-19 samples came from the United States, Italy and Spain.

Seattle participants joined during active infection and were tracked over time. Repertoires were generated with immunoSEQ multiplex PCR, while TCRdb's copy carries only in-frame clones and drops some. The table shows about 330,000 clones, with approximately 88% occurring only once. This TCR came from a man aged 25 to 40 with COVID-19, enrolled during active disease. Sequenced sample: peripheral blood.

The CDR3 here is CASSLGESRNQPQHF. CDR3 bases: TGTGCCAGCAGCTTAGGGGAGTCGCGCAATCAGCCCCAGCATTTT. J is TRBJ1-5 and V is TRBV7-9, with D unclear. V lost 1 base and J 2 bases, leaving 9 bases between the germline ends. CDR3 length equals 15 residues. Germline assignment: CDR1 SEHNR and CDR2 FQNEAQ (reference sequence).